This T cell receptor (beta chain) was found in a study of post-analysis software for immune sequencing data (dated by TCRdb to about 2015). Turning to the overall study: Relapsing-remitting, secondary progressive and progressive-relapsing multiple sclerosis were recorded as disease courses, and subtype annotation was lacking for some patients. The patient repertoires were compared against 11 previously published healthy control repertoires obtained from donors aged roughly 6 to 25 years. A subset of samples was prepared in parallel using single-end sample barcoding, then pooled and co-amplified after Illumina adapter ligation. On the study overall, not on this receptor specifically: Compared with controls, multiple sclerosis patients had significantly lower normalized Chao1 diversity, a finding suggesting substantial peripheral T-cell clonal expansion. When samples were clustered directly using the F measure, samples prepared in the same batch co-clustered strongly, which prompted a batch-effect correction. Significantly higher frequencies in patients than in controls were found for roughly 5 TRBV segments, including TRBV5-6, TRBV5-1 and TRBV20-1. The multiple sclerosis patient group was slightly younger than the control group.

The CDR3 numbers 16 residues from cysteine through phenylalanine. The retained sequence is limited to the CDR3, 48 bases, with the frame set at the first base. Based on the germline V gene, the CDR1 and CDR2 sequences are LGHNA and YSLEER. The junction shows trimming of 0 bases on V and 2 bases on J, and the gene matches do not reach 7 bases of it. The receptor library was made with PCR. Sequencing used an Illumina HiSeq 2500. To reduce PCR and sequencing biases, unique molecular identifiers were built into the TCR beta cDNA libraries. Roughly 500,000 cDNA molecules were obtained per 1 to 10 million input T cells, so each molecule approximated one T cell. The same protocol used for the earlier healthy control dataset was applied to prepare and sequence the patient libraries. Samples belonging to the same batch were prepared together, multiplexed and sequenced on a shared HiSeq lane. The original pipeline was this. Raw barcoded reads were processed with MIGEC, and single-read molecular identifier groups were discarded before consensus assembly and CDR3 extraction. Clonotype tables were post-analysed with VDJtools, and diversity was normalized by down-sampling all datasets to the smallest sample size. In repertoire overlap clustering, CDR3 amino acid sequences, but not nucleotide sequences, were matched to correct batch-related cross-sample contamination. TCRdb's own reprocessing of the public reads used fastp at Q25 and MiXCR and kept productive beta chains. Merged by CDR3 protein, the rows form single entries marked with the most common genes and DNA. The V and J calls were determined by TCRdb, not by the authors. The sample table lists hundreds of thousands of distinct CDR3 sequences, roughly 30% of them with a count of one. The ten biggest clones cover roughly 0.54% of the sample.

This clonotype was seen a handful of times. The antigen it binds to is not known. No clone much larger than this one lies a single base away; base qualities are absent. To demonstrate the VDJtools post-analysis software, TCR beta repertoires were profiled from the peripheral blood of over ten young patients with multiple sclerosis. The patients with multiple sclerosis were children and adolescents between about 6 and 17 years of age. The sample consisted of blood. Recombination joined TRBV4-3 with TRBJ2-7; 7 nucleotides in the junction match TRBD1. The receptor was derived from a girl between 5 and 17 years old with multiple sclerosis. For the CDR3, the sequence is CASSQDYDRATYEQYF. The nucleotides read TGCGCCAGCAGCCAAGATTACGACAGGGCAACCTACGAGCAGTACTTC.